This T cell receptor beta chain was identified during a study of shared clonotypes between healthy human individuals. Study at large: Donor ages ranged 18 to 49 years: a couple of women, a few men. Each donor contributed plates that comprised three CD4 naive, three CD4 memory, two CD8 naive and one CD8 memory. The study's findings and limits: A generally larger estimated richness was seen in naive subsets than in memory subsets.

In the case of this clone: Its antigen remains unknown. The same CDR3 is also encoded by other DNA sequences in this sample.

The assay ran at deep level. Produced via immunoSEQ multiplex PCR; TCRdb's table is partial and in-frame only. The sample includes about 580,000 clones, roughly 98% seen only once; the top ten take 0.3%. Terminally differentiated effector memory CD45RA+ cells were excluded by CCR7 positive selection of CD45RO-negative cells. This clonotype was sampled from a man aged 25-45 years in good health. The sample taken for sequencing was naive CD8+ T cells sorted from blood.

In DNA, the CDR3 is TGTGCCAGCAGTTTGGGACAGAACTATGGCTACACCTTC. It specifies CASSLGQNYGYTF. The rearrangement links TRBV27 to TRBJ1-2; 7 nucleotides match TRBD1. V shed 3 bases, J shed 2 bases, and the junction held 0 bases outside the gene matches. This CDR3 is built from 13 residues. Germline lookup yields CDR1 MNHEY and CDR2 SMNVEV (reference sequence).